The T cell receptor (beta chain) under discussion was sequenced for a study of technical replicates of blood from a few donors. The germline CDR1 and CDR2 sequences are SGHTA and FQGNSA. The CDR3 is 16 residues long. Trimming stripped 2 bases from V and 1 base from J, with 14 bases between. Profiling relied on immunoSEQ multiplex PCR, and the TCRdb table lists in-frame clones only, not all of them. In the table there are 83,000 or so clones, approximately 94% of which are singletons. Sequenced input: T cells isolated from PBMCs. The sequence was collected from a human donor in good health. The J gene is TRBJ1-1, the V gene TRBV7-2, with D unclear. CDR3 DNA: TGTGCCAGCAGCTTACGCCTGGAGAGTGCGAACACTGAAGCTTTCTTT. Its translation is CASSLRLESANTEAFF.